Each of the 5 T cell receptor beta chains below was sequenced from the same sample in a study of blood T cell repertoires in COVID-19. Some clones are missing from TCRdb's copy, which holds only in-frame ones; the method was immunoSEQ multiplex PCR. The sample has around 100,000 clones, over 75% seen once. Sequences were obtained from peripheral blood. The origin of the receptors is a human donor in a cohort sampled during active or convalescent COVID-19.

The chain links TRBV18 to TRBJ1-2; possibly TRBD1 for D (5 bases). The ends were cut back, 2 bases at V and 4 bases at J, with 8 bases in the middle. Germline assignment: CDR1 KGHSH and CDR2 LQKENI. This CDR3 region has 13 residues. In DNA, the CDR3 is TGTGCCAGCTCACCAGACAGAGGCTATGGCTACACCTTC. It translates to CASSPDRGYGYTF.

This sequence joins TRBV11-3 and TRBJ2-3; the D is unclear. Germline V gene data show CDR1 as SGHNT and CDR2 as YENEEA. The CDR3 is made up of 14 amino acids. Trimming cost V 5 bases and J 2 bases, with 11 bases left between them. CDR3 amino acids: CASSRRSATDTQYF. The CDR3 nucleotides read TGTGCCAGCAGCAGACGCAGCGCCACAGATACGCAGTATTTT.

The chain recombines TRBV19 with TRBJ2-6; 8 bases are shared with TRBD1. J gave up 2 bases and V 2 bases, and 5 bases lay outside the gene matches. This CDR3 comprises 17 residues. Germline assignment: CDR1 LNHDA and CDR2 SQIVND (reference sequence). CDR3 region: CASSISQGAPGANVLTF. CDR3 bases: TGTGCCAGTAGTATATCCCAGGGGGCCCCTGGGGCCAACGTCCTGACTTTC.

The chain recombines TRBV7-6 with TRBJ1-1; 10 bases fit TRBD1. Germline V gene lookup returns CDR1 SGHVS and CDR2 FNYEAQ. The CDR3 is 15 amino acids. The junction had 5 bases not matched to a gene; V was cut back by 5 bases and J by 2 bases. CDR3 DNA sequence: TGTGCCAGCAGCCCCCGGACAGGGGGAAACACTGAAGCTTTCTTT. This gives the protein CASSPRTGGNTEAFF.

This clone has only one observation. The chain carries TRBV14 and TRBJ2-5; TRBD2 agrees at 7 bases. The CDR3 runs 15 residues. Germline V gene lookup returns CDR1 SGHDN and CDR2 FVKESK. After removal of 0 bases from V and 6 bases from J, the junction contained 7 bases not matched to a gene. The CDR3 nucleotides read TGTGCCAGCAGCCAAGAAACGGGAGGCAGGAAGACCCAGTACTTC. Translated, it gives CASSQETGGRKTQYF.